Each of the 24 T cell receptor beta chains below was sequenced from the same sample in a study of identical twins. Via MiXCR, TCRdb re-called the 5' RACE reads, giving one row per CDR3 protein. Of 200,000 to 250,000 distinct CDR3 sequences listed, approximately 12% are singletons. This sample was shared with a second study, whose subject was yellow fever vaccine responses in identical twins.

Sequences were obtained from memory (CD45RO+) T cells sorted from blood. Receptor source: a young woman in good health.

This sequence joins TRBV3-1 and TRBJ2-7; tentative D call: TRBD1 (5 bases). The CDR3 loop spans 13 amino acids. The germline V and J ends were trimmed by 8 bases and 4 bases, with 15 bases remaining between them. CDR1 is LGHDT and CDR2 is YNNKEL in the germline V gene (reference sequence). DNA of the CDR3: TGTGCCAGCGGTGGGGCAGCTTGGTACGAGCAGTACTTC. It translates to CASGGAAWYEQYF.

J is TRBJ1-5 and V is TRBV6-5, with 9 nucleotides matching TRBD1. V was pared by 0 bases and J by 3 bases, with 3 bases of the junction left unmatched. The CDR3 is made up of 16 amino acids. Germline lookup yields CDR1 MNHEY and CDR2 SVGAGI. The CDR3 spells CASSYSGQGLNQPQHF. The DNA of the CDR3 is TGTGCCAGCAGTTACTCAGGACAGGGGCTCAATCAGCCCCAGCATTTT.

This clonotype has a handful of counts. Its ends do not fully match the called genes, so a read error is possible. The V call is TRBV6-5, the J call TRBJ2-1; 9 nucleotides align to TRBD1. This CDR3 has 18 amino acids. Germline V gives CDR1 MNHEY, CDR2 SVGAGI. The CDR3 here is CASSLLRLQGASYDEQFF. CDR3 sequence (DNA): TGTGCCAGCAGTTTATTAAGATTACAGGGGGCCTCCTACGATGAGCAGTTCTTC.

This clonotype turned up a few times. The chain links TRBV10-2 to TRBJ1-1; 7 positions match TRBD1. CDR1 and CDR2 from the germline V gene are WSHSY and SAAADI. This CDR3 has 15 residues. With 6 bases clipped from V and 0 bases from J, the junction kept 7 bases outside the gene matches. CDR3 loop: CASRTGTDMNTEAFF. The CDR3 nucleotides are TGCGCCAGCAGGACAGGGACAGACATGAACACTGAAGCTTTCTTT.

About this clonotype: This may be a read error: a much more frequent sequence differs by one nucleotide. CDR3 sequence (DNA): TGTGCCTGCAGCTTCAGTGAGACGAAAGAGACCCAGTACTTC. Translating it yields CACSFSETKETQYF. The rearrangement uses TRBV7-9 and TRBJ2-5; unclear D gene. The CDR3 consists of 14 residues. CDR1 is SEHNR, CDR2 FQNEAQ, per germline (reference sequence).

This clonotype was found many times. This chain uses TRBV29-1 with TRBJ2-5, with 8 nucleotides matching TRBD1. This CDR3 is built from 12 residues. V shed 6 bases and J 5 bases; nucleotides not matched to a gene: 5. Germline V gene sequence: CDR1 SQVTM, CDR2 ANQGSEA. The CDR3 protein is CSVGQGGETQYF. Here the CDR3 DNA reads TGCAGCGTAGGACAGGGCGGGGAGACCCAGTACTTC.

In its sample, this clonotype was seen a few times. The V and J genes are TRBV28 and TRBJ2-7; D is perhaps TRBD1 (5 bases). This CDR3 spans 12 amino acids. Germline values: CDR1 MDHEN, CDR2 SYDVKM. Trimming took 5 bases from V and 7 from J, leaving 12 bases between them. The CDR3 loop reads CASSPQRQEQYF. For the CDR3, the DNA is TGTGCCAGCAGTCCACAACGACAGGAGCAGTACTTC.

V usage is TRBV28 and J usage is TRBJ2-5; D uncertain. Germline V gives CDR1 MDHEN, CDR2 SYDVKM. V was cut by 2 bases and J by 2 bases, with 12 bases left in between. The CDR3 totals 15 residues. The chain's CDR3 is CASSLVAAAQETQYF. CDR3 in DNA: TGTGCCAGCAGTTTAGTTGCGGCAGCTCAAGAGACCCAGTACTTC.

This clonotype showed up just once. The V call is TRBV30, the J call TRBJ2-7; tentatively, D is TRBD1 or TRBD2 (7 bases each). Per germline, CDR1 GTSNPN and CDR2 SVGIG (reference sequence). V shed 2 bases and J shed 6 bases, with 14 bases lying between them. The CDR3 is 13 residues long. CDR3 in amino acids: CAWSTTGEGEQYF. CDR3 bases: TGTGCCTGGAGTACCACAGGGGAGGGCGAGCAGTACTTC.

V gene TRBV9 combines with J gene TRBJ2-3; 7 positions agree with TRBD2. J was trimmed by 1 base and V by 3 bases; bases with no gene match: 5. The CDR3 consists of 15 residues. CDR1 is SGDLS and CDR2 is YYNGEE in the germline V gene. CDR3 sequence reads: CASSAAGRGTDTQYF. In nucleotides, the CDR3 is TGTGCCAGCAGCGCGGCGGGGAGGGGCACAGATACGCAGTATTTT.

There are a few counts of this clonotype. The CDR3 here is CASSQGARGTDTQYF. CDR3 coding DNA: TGCGCCAGCAGCCAAGGGGCGCGGGGGACAGATACGCAGTATTTT. The V and J genes are TRBV4-3 and TRBJ2-3, with 7 bases identical to TRBD2. Losses at the gene ends were 1 base for V and 3 bases for J; bases not matched to a gene: 4. Looked up from germline, CDR1 is LGHNA and CDR2 is YSLEER. This CDR3 contains 15 residues.

The gene calls are TRBV5-1 and TRBJ1-6, with D possibly being TRBD1 (5 bases). The CDR3 sequence is 14 residues long. Germline V CDR1 and CDR2: SGHRS, YFSETQ. Trimming stripped 2 bases from V and 5 bases from J, with 8 bases between. The CDR3 is CASSLGVHNSPLHF. CDR3 sequence (DNA): TGCGCCAGCAGCTTAGGGGTCCATAATTCACCCCTCCACTTT.

This clonotype was seen repeatedly, ten times or more. V usage is TRBV5-1 and J usage is TRBJ1-2, with no clear D. The CDR3 spans 13 residues. Trimming took off 4 bases at V and 3 bases at J, with 10 bases between the two ends. The V gene's germline CDR1 is SGHRS and CDR2 YFSETQ. CDR3 amino acids: CASSPDGHYGYTF. CDR3 nucleotide sequence: TGCGCCAGCAGCCCTGACGGACACTATGGCTACACCTTC. The full variable domain, in which reference TRBV5-1 and TRBJ1-2 provide the parts outside the CDR3, is KAGVTQTPRYLIKTRGQQVTLSCSPISGHRSVSWYQQTPGQGLQFLFEYFSETQRNKGNFPGRFSGRQFSNSRSEMNVSTLELGDSALYLCASSPDGHYGYTFGSGTRLTVV.

The chain combines TRBV7-2 with TRBJ2-7, with D unclear. Trimming shortened V by 0 bases and J by 8 bases, and 8 bases separated the two germline ends. CDR3 length equals 12 residues. The germline V gene has CDR1 SGHTA and CDR2 FQGNSA. CDR3 in amino acids: CASSLAASQQYF. The CDR3 DNA is TGTGCCAGCAGCTTAGCGGCTTCGCAGCAGTACTTC. Full variable domain (outside the CDR3, taken from reference TRBV7-2 and TRBJ2-7): GAGVSQSPSNKVTEKGKDVELRCDPISGHTALYWYRQSLGQGLEFLIYFQGNSAPDKSGLPSDRFSAERTGGSVSTLTIQRTQQEDSAVYLCASSLAASQQYFGPGTRLTVT.

This clonotype was picked up a small number of times. The genes are TRBV12-3 or TRBV12-4 and TRBJ2-7, with TRBD2 matching 13 bases. V lost 0 bases to trimming and J lost 6 bases; unmatched junction nucleotides: 5. The CDR3 is 16 amino acids. The CDR3 DNA is TGTGCCAGCAGTTTAGCCTCCGGACTAGCGGGGGTCGAGCAGTACTTC. Residues: CASSLASGLAGVEQYF.

The chain employs TRBV27 and TRBJ2-2; 8 bases fit TRBD2. Trimming cost V 7 bases and J 4 bases; bases outside gene matches: 5. The CDR3 runs 14 residues. The germline V gene has CDR1 MNHEY and CDR2 SMNVEV (reference sequence). CDR3 loop: CASKSREGTGELFF. The CDR3 region has the DNA TGTGCCAGCAAGTCACGGGAGGGCACCGGGGAGCTGTTTTTT.

This clonotype was seen a few times. The chain carries TRBV4-2 and TRBJ2-2; D unclear. Germline CDR1 and CDR2: LGHNA and YNFKEQ. The CDR3 is made up of 13 amino acids. The V end lost 4 bases, the J end lost 4 bases, and 7 bases lay between the germline ends. CDR3 sequence: CASSPQITGELFF. The CDR3 DNA reads as TGTGCCAGCAGCCCTCAAATCACCGGGGAGCTGTTTTTT.

This clonotype has only a few counts. The chain joins TRBV25-1 to TRBJ2-2; D remains unclear. The V and J ends lost 1 base and 1 base respectively, with 4 bases between them. Germline V gives CDR1 MGHDK, CDR2 SYGVNS. The CDR3 totals 14 residues. CDR3 in DNA: TGTGCCAGCAGTGAATTCGGGAACACCGGGGAGCTGTTTTTT. It encodes CASSEFGNTGELFF.

This clonotype has at least ten counts. The CDR3 sequence is CASSLADPSYNEQFF. The DNA of the CDR3 is TGTGCCAGCAGTCTAGCGGACCCCTCCTACAATGAGCAGTTCTTC. The chain couples TRBV6-2 or TRBV6-3 to TRBJ2-1; 7 bases map to TRBD2. The J segment lost 0 bases and the V segment lost 5 bases, leaving 4 bases of the junction unmatched. CDR3 length: 15 amino acids. Germline V gene sequence: CDR1 MNHEY, CDR2 SVGEGT.

In this sample, this clonotype turned up a few times. CDR3 sequence reads: CATSDFPGTSGGADTQYF. In DNA, the CDR3 is TGTGCCACCAGTGATTTCCCCGGGACTAGCGGGGGGGCGGATACGCAGTATTTT. The chain recombines TRBV24-1 with TRBJ2-3, with 16 bases matching TRBD2. Germline lookup yields CDR1 KGHDR and CDR2 SFDVKD. The CDR3 consists of 18 residues. V lost 1 base to trimming and J lost 6 bases; unmatched junction nucleotides: 6.

This clonotype showed up many times. The chain recombines TRBV25-1 with TRBJ1-3; a weak D match, TRBD1 (6 bases). This CDR3 is 15 amino acids long. Germline V gene lookup returns CDR1 MGHDK and CDR2 SYGVNS. Trimming cost V 4 bases and J 0 bases, with 10 bases left between them. The CDR3 loop is CASSANRASGNTIYF. The CDR3 coding sequence is TGTGCCAGCAGTGCGAACAGGGCCTCTGGAAACACCATATATTTT.

V and J are TRBV24-1 and TRBJ2-5, with D possibly being TRBD2 (6 bases). CDR3 length: 15 residues. Germline V gene sequence: CDR1 KGHDR, CDR2 SFDVKD. The V end lost 5 bases, the J end lost 4 bases, and 16 bases lay between the germline ends. Here the CDR3 DNA reads TGTGCCACCAGTGGGGCTTTTTCGGGAGCAGAGACCCAGTACTTC. It translates to CATSGAFSGAETQYF.

This clonotype was found a few times. The rearrangement uses TRBV24-1 and TRBJ2-2; TRBD1 is a possible D gene (6 bases). This CDR3 is built from 15 residues. Germline loops: CDR1 KGHDR, CDR2 SFDVKD. The V end was cut by 3 bases, the J end by 4 bases, with 11 bases between. CDR3 nucleotides: TGTGCCACCAGTGATCCAGGGGTCGGCACCGGGGAGCTGTTTTTT. Translated, it gives CATSDPGVGTGELFF.

This clonotype came up a few times. This chain links TRBV5-1 with TRBJ2-1, with unresolved D. From germline, CDR1 is SGHRS and CDR2 YFSETQ. V lost 4 bases and J 5 bases, leaving 13 bases between the germline ends. The CDR3 extends over 14 amino acids. The CDR3 sequence is CASSLATVNNEQFF. In DNA, the CDR3 is TGCGCCAGCAGCCTGGCCACAGTAAACAATGAGCAGTTCTTC.